Listed below are T cell receptor beta chains from one sample, sequenced in a study of blood T cell repertoires in COVID-19. Assay used: immunoSEQ multiplex PCR; TCRdb lists only in-frame clones, some missing. The data contain about 210,000 clones, less than 85% of them singletons. The sample comprised peripheral blood. The receptors shown here come from a woman in her 70s with acute or convalescent COVID-19. Both conserved end residues are part of each CDR3. D genes are given only for firm matches. Size values are once, few and many counts, or a class for expanded clones, and some rows have none.

V: TRBV10-1; D: TRBD1; size: NA; length: 21; J: TRBJ1-1; DNA: TGCGCCAGCAGTGAGCCCATCACCAACTCGACAGGGGGCAATTTGGTGACTGAAGCTTTCTTT; CDR3: CASSEPITNSTGGNLVTEAFF
V: TRBV19; D: NA; size: NA; length: 14; J: TRBJ1-5; DNA: TGTGCCAGTAGCCCCGTGGGCCGAGATCAGCCCCAGCATTTT; CDR3: CASSPVGRDQPQHF
V: TRBV6-5; D: TRBD1; size: few; length: 13; J: TRBJ1-2; DNA: TGTGCCAGCAGTCAGACAGGGGACTATGGCTACACCTTC; CDR3: CASSQTGDYGYTF
V: TRBV7-9; D: TRBD1; size: NA; length: 13; J: TRBJ1-1; DNA: TGTGCCAGCAGCTTATCAGGGGGCACTGAAGCTTTCTTT; CDR3: CASSLSGGTEAFF
V: TRBV11-3; D: NA; size: NA; length: 12; J: TRBJ1-1; DNA: TGTGCCAGCAGCTTATCCGGGACTGAAGCTTTCTTT; CDR3: CASSLSGTEAFF
V: TRBV2; D: NA; size: NA; length: 15; J: TRBJ1-6; DNA: TGTGCCAGCAGTGAAGGGGTTCGGGGGAGTTCACCCCTCCACTTT; CDR3: CASSEGVRGSSPLHF
V: TRBV7-6; D: NA; size: NA; length: 14; J: TRBJ1-1; DNA: TGTGCCAGCAGCTTTACAGGTATGAACACTGAAGCTTTCTTT; CDR3: CASSFTGMNTEAFF
V: TRBV27; D: TRBD2; size: NA; length: 18; J: TRBJ2-3; DNA: TGTGCCAGCAGTCTTAGCGGGACTAGCGGGGCTATAATGGATACGCAGTATTTT; CDR3: CASSLSGTSGAIMDTQYF
V: TRBV6-2/TRBV6-3; D: TRBD2; size: few; length: 13; J: TRBJ2-4; DNA: TGTGCCAGCAGCCACGGGGGGGCCGACATTCAGTACTTC; CDR3: CASSHGGADIQYF
V: TRBV18; D: NA; size: NA; length: 12; J: TRBJ2-7; DNA: TGTGCCAGCTCACCACAGGGGAACGAGCAGTACTTC; CDR3: CASSPQGNEQYF
V: TRBV10-1; D: NA; size: medium-sized; length: 14; J: TRBJ2-2; DNA: TGCGCCAGCAGTGCCAACAGGGTTCCTGGGGAGCTGTTTTTT; CDR3: CASSANRVPGELFF
V: TRBV13; D: TRBD2; size: NA; length: 19; J: TRBJ2-3; DNA: TGCGCCAGCAGCTTACGGGGGGGCGGGGGCTCGTCTAGCACAGATACGCAGTATTTT; CDR3: CASSLRGGGGSSSTDTQYF
V: TRBV29-1; D: TRBD1; size: NA; length: 13; J: TRBJ1-1; DNA: TGCAGCGTGGACAGGGGGCGCGGAACTGAAGCTTTCTTT; CDR3: CSVDRGRGTEAFF
V: TRBV7-2; D: NA; size: NA; length: 13; J: TRBJ2-4; DNA: TGTGCCAGCAGCTTAGGTCCTAGCGACATTCAGTACTTC; CDR3: CASSLGPSDIQYF
V: TRBV6-1; D: NA; size: NA; length: 12; J: TRBJ2-4; DNA: TGTGCCAGCAGTGAAACAGGGAACATTCAGTACTTC; CDR3: CASSETGNIQYF
V: TRBV7-8; D: NA; size: NA; length: 16; J: TRBJ2-2; DNA: TGTGCCAGCAGCTTAGGTGGCAGGACGAACACCGGGGAGCTGTTTTTT; CDR3: CASSLGGRTNTGELFF
V: TRBV5-4; D: TRBD1; size: NA; length: 14; J: TRBJ1-1; DNA: TGTGCCAGCAGCTTCACCTCGGACAGGACTGAAGCTTTCTTT; CDR3: CASSFTSDRTEAFF
V: TRBV9; D: TRBD1; size: few; length: 15; J: TRBJ1-5; DNA: TGTGCCAGCAGCGTATCAGGGGGGAGCAATCAGCCCCAGCATTTT; CDR3: CASSVSGGSNQPQHF
V: TRBV12-3/TRBV12-4; D: TRBD1; size: NA; length: 13; J: TRBJ2-7; DNA: TGTGCCAGCACCTATGACAGGGGCAGCGAGCAGTACTTC; CDR3: CASTYDRGSEQYF
V: TRBV7-3; D: TRBD1; size: NA; length: 16; J: TRBJ1-6; DNA: TGTGCCAGCAGCTTAACGGCGGCAGGGGGGTATTCACCCCTCCACTTT; CDR3: CASSLTAAGGYSPLHF
V: TRBV18; D: NA; size: NA; length: 13; J: TRBJ1-2; DNA: TGTGCCAGCTCAACGGACACAAGCTATGGCTACACCTTC; CDR3: CASSTDTSYGYTF
V: TRBV11-2; D: TRBD2; size: NA; length: 15; J: TRBJ2-7; DNA: TGTGCCAGCAGCCAAACTAGCGGACCCTCCTACGAGCAGTACTTC; CDR3: CASSQTSGPSYEQYF
V: TRBV28; D: TRBD1; size: NA; length: 18; J: TRBJ2-3; DNA: TGTGCCAGCAGTTTTAAATTTGGACAGGGTGAGAACACAGATACGCAGTATTTT; CDR3: CASSFKFGQGENTDTQYF
V: TRBV7-2; D: TRBD1; size: NA; length: 16; J: TRBJ2-4; DNA: TGTGCCAGCAGCTTATCCGCCGACAGGGGGCGCGTAATTCAGTACTTC; CDR3: CASSLSADRGRVIQYF
V: TRBV7-2; D: NA; size: once; length: 15; J: TRBJ2-6; DNA: TGTGCCAGCAGCTTGGAGGGTACTGGGGCCAACGTCCTGACTTTC; CDR3: CASSLEGTGANVLTF
V: TRBV9; D: NA; size: NA; length: 14; J: TRBJ2-7; DNA: TGTGCCAGCAGAGTCAGACCACAGGGCTACGAGCAGTACTTC; CDR3: CASRVRPQGYEQYF
V: TRBV12-5; D: NA; size: NA; length: 14; J: TRBJ2-1; DNA: TGTGCTAGTGGTTTGGCTAGACTTCCGAATGAGCAGTTCTTC; CDR3: CASGLARLPNEQFF
V: TRBV7-2; D: NA; size: NA; length: 10; J: TRBJ1-5; DNA: TGTGCCAGCGACTTTTGGCCCCAGCATTTT; CDR3: CASDFWPQHF
V: TRBV3-1/TRBV3-2; D: TRBD2; size: NA; length: 17; J: TRBJ2-5; DNA: TGTGCCAGCAGCAGGGGACTAGCGGGGGGACTACAAGAGACCCAGTACTTC; CDR3: CASSRGLAGGLQETQYF
V: TRBV9; D: TRBD2; size: NA; length: 18; J: TRBJ2-3; DNA: TGTGCCAGCAGCGTAGGAGGATGGCGGGGGGGCCGTAAAGATACGCAGTATTTT; CDR3: CASSVGGWRGGRKDTQYF
V: TRBV19; D: TRBD2; size: NA; length: 20; J: TRBJ2-1; DNA: TGTGCCAGTAGTATCGGGACTAGCGGGGGGGCTTTTAAGGCTTACAATGAGCAGTTCTTC; CDR3: CASSIGTSGGAFKAYNEQFF
V: TRBV4-3; D: TRBD1; size: NA; length: 16; J: TRBJ1-4; DNA: TGCGCCAGCAGCCAAGATTGGGGGACAGGCCTTGAAAAACTGTTTTTT; CDR3: CASSQDWGTGLEKLFF
V: TRBV3-1/TRBV3-2; D: TRBD1; size: once; length: 14; J: TRBJ1-2; DNA: TGTGCCAGCAGACAAGAGGGACAGGGCTTTGGCTACACCTTC; CDR3: CASRQEGQGFGYTF
V: TRBV7-3; D: TRBD2; size: NA; length: 14; J: TRBJ2-2; DNA: TGTGCCAGCAGACTAGCGGTCGACACCGGGGAGCTGTTTTTT; CDR3: CASRLAVDTGELFF
V: TRBV2; D: NA; size: NA; length: 16; J: TRBJ2-3; DNA: TGTGCCAGCAGCGAAAGGACAGCAGCCTACACAGATACGCAGTATTTT; CDR3: CASSERTAAYTDTQYF
V: TRBV2; D: TRBD1; size: NA; length: 15; J: TRBJ1-6; DNA: TGTGCCAGCAGTTCGCAGGGGGCTTGGAATTCACCCCTCCACTTT; CDR3: CASSSQGAWNSPLHF
V: TRBV29-1; D: NA; size: NA; length: 15; J: TRBJ2-1; DNA: TGCAGCGTCGTAGACAGTGTGAGCTCCTACAATGAGCAGTTCTTC; CDR3: CSVVDSVSSYNEQFF
V: TRBV3-1/TRBV3-2; D: TRBD1; size: NA; length: 17; J: TRBJ2-7; DNA: TGTGCCAGCAGCCAAGTACCAATCGGGACAGGTGACTACGAGCAGTACTTC; CDR3: CASSQVPIGTGDYEQYF
V: TRBV6-4; D: NA; size: NA; length: 17; J: TRBJ1-1; DNA: TGTGCCAGCAGCTTCAAAACAGGGTTTGTTATGAACACTGAAGCTTTCTTT; CDR3: CASSFKTGFVMNTEAFF
V: TRBV24-1; D: NA; size: NA; length: 17; J: TRBJ2-1; DNA: TGTGCCACCAGTGATTACAACCGGGGAGGCTCCTACAATGAGCAGTTCTTC; CDR3: CATSDYNRGGSYNEQFF
V: TRBV23-1; D: TRBD1; size: NA; length: 14; J: TRBJ1-2; DNA: TGCGCCAGCAGTCACCCTGGACAGGGTGGTGGCTACACCTTC; CDR3: CASSHPGQGGGYTF
V: TRBV7-9; D: TRBD2; size: NA; length: 15; J: TRBJ2-2; DNA: TGTGCCAGCAGCTTAGGTCTAGCGGGAACCGGGGAGCTGTTTTTT; CDR3: CASSLGLAGTGELFF
V: TRBV11-2; D: NA; size: few; length: 14; J: TRBJ2-3; DNA: TGTGCCAGCAGCTTAGAGCCGGGTGCAGATACGCAGTATTTT; CDR3: CASSLEPGADTQYF
V: TRBV11-2; D: NA; size: NA; length: 15; J: TRBJ2-5; DNA: TGTGCCAGCAGCCCGGTTTTAGGACTACAAGAGACCCAGTACTTC; CDR3: CASSPVLGLQETQYF
V: TRBV19; D: NA; size: NA; length: 14; J: TRBJ2-5; DNA: TGTGCCAGTAGCCCTGGACAAGACCAAGAGACCCAGTACTTC; CDR3: CASSPGQDQETQYF
V: TRBV6-6; D: TRBD1; size: few; length: 14; J: TRBJ1-6; DNA: TGTGCCAGCAGTTACACAGGGGGCGATTCACCCCTCCACTTT; CDR3: CASSYTGGDSPLHF
V: TRBV3-1/TRBV3-2; D: NA; size: NA; length: 15; J: TRBJ1-6; DNA: TGTGCCAGCAGCCAAGGGACAGACTATAATTCACCCCTCCACTTT; CDR3: CASSQGTDYNSPLHF
V: TRBV30; D: TRBD1; size: NA; length: 20; J: TRBJ2-4; DNA: TGTGCCTGGAGTGTAGAGTGGGGACAGGGCTCCCAATTCGCCAAAAACATTCAGTACTTC; CDR3: CAWSVEWGQGSQFAKNIQYF
V: TRBV10-1; D: NA; size: NA; length: 16; J: TRBJ2-3; DNA: TGCGCCAGCAGTGAGTCGATATACCCCGGGGCAGATACGCAGTATTTT; CDR3: CASSESIYPGADTQYF
V: TRBV6-2/TRBV6-3; D: TRBD2; size: NA; length: 15; J: TRBJ2-5; DNA: TGTGCCAGCAGTCAGCGGACTAGCGGGTGGGGGACCCAGTACTTC; CDR3: CASSQRTSGWGTQYF
V: TRBV6-5; D: TRBD1; size: once; length: 13; J: TRBJ1-1; DNA: TGTGCCAGCAACCGAGGGGACAGAACTGAAGCTTTCTTT; CDR3: CASNRGDRTEAFF
V: TRBV7-2; D: NA; size: NA; length: 15; J: TRBJ2-2; DNA: TGTGCCAGCAGCTTAATGTGGGGCGGCACCGGGGAGCTGTTTTTT; CDR3: CASSLMWGGTGELFF
V: TRBV19; D: TRBD1; size: NA; length: 14; J: TRBJ1-2; DNA: TGTGCCAGTAGTGGAGGACAGGGTAACTATGGCTACACCTTC; CDR3: CASSGGQGNYGYTF